This TCR beta chain is from a study of T cell responses to AZD1222 COVID-19 vaccine. General study results and limits: Rises in breadth and depth of Spike-specific TCRs came after two AZD1222 doses. At 160-218 and 743-854, vaccine-associated CD4 TCRs were dominant, and they spanned spike. A mostly white British donor set with more females was recruited, and clonal diversity was possibly underestimated.

As regards this clone: Its specificity is unknown.

Sequencing was performed with immunoSEQ multiplex PCR; in TCRdb, only in-frame clones are kept and a portion is missing. The sample has around 140,000 clones, roughly 90% seen once. V gave up 4 bases and J gave up 4 bases; unmatched junction bases: 2. The V gene's germline CDR1 is LNHDA and CDR2 SQIVND (reference sequence). This CDR3 region has 13 residues. The V gene is TRBV19, the J gene TRBJ2-5; 8 bases agree with TRBD1. Here the sequenced sample was peripheral blood, taken on day 0 of AZD1222 vaccination. The TCR comes from an adult in good health. CDR3 amino acids: CASSRDRRETQYF. In DNA form, the CDR3 reads TGTGCCAGTAGTAGGGACAGGAGAGAGACCCAGTACTTC.